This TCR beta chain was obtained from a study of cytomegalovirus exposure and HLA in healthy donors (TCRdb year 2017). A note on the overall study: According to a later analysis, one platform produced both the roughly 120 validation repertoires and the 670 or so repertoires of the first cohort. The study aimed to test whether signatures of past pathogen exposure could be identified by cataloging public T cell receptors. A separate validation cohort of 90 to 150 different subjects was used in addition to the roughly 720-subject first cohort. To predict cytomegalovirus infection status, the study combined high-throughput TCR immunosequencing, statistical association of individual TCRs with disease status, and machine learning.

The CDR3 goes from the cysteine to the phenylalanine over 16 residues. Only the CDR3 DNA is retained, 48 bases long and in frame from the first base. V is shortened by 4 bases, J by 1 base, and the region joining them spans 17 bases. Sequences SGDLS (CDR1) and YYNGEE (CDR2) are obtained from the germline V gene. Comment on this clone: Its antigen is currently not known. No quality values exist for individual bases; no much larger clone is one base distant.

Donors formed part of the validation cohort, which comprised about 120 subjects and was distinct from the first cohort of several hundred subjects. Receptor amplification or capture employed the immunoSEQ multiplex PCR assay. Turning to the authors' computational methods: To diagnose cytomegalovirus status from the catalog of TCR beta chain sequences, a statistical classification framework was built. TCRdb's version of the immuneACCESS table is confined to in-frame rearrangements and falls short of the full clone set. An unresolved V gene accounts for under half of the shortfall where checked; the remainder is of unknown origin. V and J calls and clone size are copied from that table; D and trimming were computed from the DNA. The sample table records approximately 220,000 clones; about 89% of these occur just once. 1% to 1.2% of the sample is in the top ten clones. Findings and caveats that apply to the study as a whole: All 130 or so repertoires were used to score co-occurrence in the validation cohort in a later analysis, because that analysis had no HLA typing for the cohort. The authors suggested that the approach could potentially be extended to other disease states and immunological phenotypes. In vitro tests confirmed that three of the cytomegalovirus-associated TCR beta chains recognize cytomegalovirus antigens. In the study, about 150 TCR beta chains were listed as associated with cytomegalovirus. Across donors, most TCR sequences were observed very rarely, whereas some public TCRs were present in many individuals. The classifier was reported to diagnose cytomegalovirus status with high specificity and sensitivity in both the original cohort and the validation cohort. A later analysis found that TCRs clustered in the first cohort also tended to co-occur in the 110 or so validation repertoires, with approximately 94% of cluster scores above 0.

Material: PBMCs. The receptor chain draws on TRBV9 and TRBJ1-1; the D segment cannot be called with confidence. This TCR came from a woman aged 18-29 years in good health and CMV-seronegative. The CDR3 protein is CASSPTHLTGNTEAFF. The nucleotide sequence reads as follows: TGTGCCAGCAGCCCGACTCACTTGACGGGGAACACTGAAGCTTTCTTT.